The clone carrying this T cell receptor (beta chain) was seen many times. The target antigen is unknown. The sample belongs to a study of T cells in Graves' hyperthyroidism and ophthalmopathy. General study findings and limits: Among clonotypes expanded in thyroid above 0.001, most were also found in blood.

TCR beta CDR3 regions were amplified from RNA transcripts. Using the HTBI primer set, a first-round RT-PCR was run on the TCR CDR3. From the multiplex PCR reads, TCRdb called clonotypes with MiXCR, one entry per CDR3 protein. The data show under 350,000 distinct CDR3 sequences, with over 15% seen just once and around 55% held by the top ten. The V end was cut by 6 bases, the J end by 5 bases, with 8 bases between. The CDR3 has 13 amino acids. CDR1 is ENHRY and CDR2 is SYGVKD in the germline V gene. The source of the PBMCs was 8.5 to 10 ml of fresh peripheral blood. The J gene is TRBJ1-6, the V gene TRBV10-3; D may be TRBD1 (5 bases). This clonotype was sampled from a woman in her sixties with Graves' ophthalmopathy. The material sequenced was blood. The CDR3 DNA reads TGTGCCATCAGGGGGACGGATAATTCACCCCTCCACTTT. This translates into CAIRGTDNSPLHF.